This T cell receptor beta chain comes out of a study of blood T cell repertoires in COVID-19. Clones were sequenced by immunoSEQ multiplex PCR, and TCRdb holds only the in-frame ones, with some missing. The repertoire holds tens of thousands of clones, with more than 80% as singletons. V was clipped by 0 bases and J by 6 bases; unmatched bases: 4. The CDR3 has 16 amino acids. Germline-derived CDR1 and CDR2 are SGDLS and YYNGEE. The chain is built from TRBV9 and TRBJ2-1; TRBD2 agrees at 12 bases. This sequence was found in a human donor with active COVID-19. The donor label of this sample is uncertain. The specimen sequenced was peripheral blood. CDR3 in amino acids: CASSVAPGLAGNEQFF. The CDR3, as DNA: TGTGCCAGCAGCGTAGCCCCGGGACTAGCGGGCAATGAGCAGTTCTTC.